The 25 T cell receptor beta chains presented below share a single source sample, sequenced in a study of T cells expressing NK-cell markers. From the 5' RACE reads, TCRdb lists one entry per CDR3 protein and no DNA. Its listing shows some 600,000 distinct CDR3 sequences. The sequencing input was blood T cells: a sorted CD56 or NKG2C T cell subset, CD4+ or CD8+ T cells, or bulk PBMC T cells (not recorded which). Receptors were obtained from a man aged 18 to 30 in good health.

V usage is TRBV6-1 and J usage is TRBJ2-2; TCRdb calls TRBD2, which cannot be checked without DNA. Germline loops: CDR1 MNHNS, CDR2 SASEGT. The CDR3 is 15 residues long. The CDR3 is CASSTGTIYHGELFF.

The chain combines TRBV7-6 with TRBJ2-2. The CDR3 is 15 amino acids. CDR1 and CDR2 from the germline V gene are SGHVS and FNYEAQ. The CDR3 sequence: CASSSSVLDSGELFF.

CDR3 amino acids: CAGNRGTGSYEQYF. J is TRBJ2-7 and V is TRBV24-1; TCRdb reports TRBD1, a call that lacks DNA to check it against. This CDR3 contains 14 residues. CDR1 is KGHDR, CDR2 SFDVKD, per germline.

The V call is TRBV20-1, the J call TRBJ1-6; the TRBD1 assignment by TCRdb is unverifiable without DNA. From germline, CDR1 is DFQATT and CDR2 SNEGSKA (reference sequence). The CDR3 runs to 16 residues. Here the CDR3 reads CSARDPLTGEGSPLHF.

The chain uses TRBV10-3 and TRBJ2-2; TCRdb picks TRBD1, but there is no DNA to check that call. Germline CDR1 and CDR2: ENHRY and SYGVKD. This CDR3 comprises 12 residues. Here the CDR3 reads CAISPQGGELFF.

The chain links TRBV12-3 or TRBV12-4 to TRBJ2-5. There are 13 residues in the CDR3. The CDR3: CASSPRVGETQYF.

The chain employs TRBV20-1 and TRBJ2-1; TCRdb names TRBD2, which stays unverified in the absence of DNA. This CDR3 has 20 amino acids. Per the germline V gene, CDR1 is DFQATT and CDR2 is SNEGSKA (reference sequence). CDR3 protein: CSARDLGLAGAPSSYNEQFF.

The gene calls are TRBV6-5 and TRBJ2-1. Germline V gene lookup returns CDR1 MNHEY and CDR2 SVGAGI. The CDR3 is 11 amino acids. The CDR3: CASRLTGLEFF.

The rearrangement links TRBV20-1 to TRBJ2-5; TCRdb names TRBD2, which stays unverified in the absence of DNA. Looked up from germline, CDR1 is DFQATT and CDR2 is SNEGSKA (reference sequence). This CDR3 is built from 17 residues. CDR3: CSARRARGGRVRETQYF.

V usage is TRBV5-1 and J usage is TRBJ2-1; no DNA is available, so the TRBD1 call from TCRdb remains unchecked. Germline loops: CDR1 SGHRS, CDR2 YFSETQ. CDR3 length equals 15 residues. CDR3 in amino acids: CASSYFLDRGNEQFF.

This sequence joins TRBV29-1 and TRBJ2-3; checking the TCRdb D call of TRBD2 is not possible without DNA. This CDR3 has 13 residues. The germline V gene encodes CDR1 SQVTM and CDR2 ANQGSEA. Here the CDR3 reads CSVSGRNTDTQYF.

This CDR3 is CASSLEDDMNTEAFF. The chain employs TRBV5-6 and TRBJ1-1. The CDR3 is 15 amino acids. Germline V gene data show CDR1 as SGHDT and CDR2 as YYEEEE.

V and J are TRBV4-3 and TRBJ2-2; TCRdb proposes TRBD1, but this gene call is untestable without DNA. Germline lookup yields CDR1 LGHNA and CDR2 YSLEER. This CDR3 is 18 amino acids long. CDR3 sequence reads: CASSHLSAGETNTGELFF.

This sequence joins TRBV15 and TRBJ1-1. The germline V gene encodes CDR1 LNHNV and CDR2 YYDKDF (reference sequence). There are 13 residues in the CDR3. The CDR3 is CATSKSPNTEAFF.

The V and J genes are TRBV10-2 and TRBJ1-1; no DNA is available, so the TRBD1 call from TCRdb remains unchecked. The CDR3 has 15 residues. Germline V gives CDR1 WSHSY, CDR2 SAAADI. CDR3 amino acids: CASSAFTGTNTEAFF.

The V gene is TRBV10-3, the J gene TRBJ1-5; TCRdb's assignment of TRBD1 cannot be checked, as there is no DNA. The germline V gene has CDR1 ENHRY and CDR2 SYGVKD. This CDR3 is built from 12 residues. The CDR3 region is CATAPPNQPQHF.

This sequence joins TRBV7-2 and TRBJ2-3; TCRdb designates TRBD1, a call that cannot be tested without DNA. This CDR3 has 18 amino acids. Germline V CDR1 and CDR2: SGHTA, FQGNSA. CDR3: CASSFSPSWGPPTDTQYF.

The chain couples TRBV3-1 to TRBJ2-7; TCRdb selects TRBD2, and the lack of DNA leaves this call unchecked. The germline gives CDR1 LGHDT, CDR2 YNNKEL (reference sequence). The CDR3 spans 15 residues. The CDR3 loop reads CASSPENLAAYEQYF.

V is TRBV7-9 and J is TRBJ2-3; with no DNA, the TCRdb D assignment of TRBD2 cannot be verified. Per the germline V gene, CDR1 is SEHNR and CDR2 is FQNEAQ (reference sequence). The CDR3 totals 16 residues. CDR3 protein: CASSAPGLGAVNTQYF.

The rearrangement links TRBV19 to TRBJ2-3; TCRdb's D call, TRBD1, is unchecked because there is no DNA. Germline CDR1 and CDR2: LNHDA and SQIVND (reference sequence). The length of the CDR3 is 17 residues. CDR3 region: CATSMGGVGVWTDTQYF.

The J gene is TRBJ2-7, the V gene TRBV29-1. Germline CDR1 SQVTM, CDR2 ANQGSEA. CDR3 length equals 12 residues. The CDR3 spells CSVEVSAYEQYF.

The chain is built from TRBV29-1 and TRBJ1-2; the D call from TCRdb, TRBD1, cannot be confirmed without DNA. This CDR3 comprises 13 residues. Germline CDR1 is SQVTM and CDR2 is ANQGSEA. This chain's CDR3 is CSAAGGVNYGYTF. Drawing the rest from reference TRBV29-1 and TRBJ1-2, the complete variable domain is SAVISQKPSRDICQRGTSLTIQCQVDSQVTMMFWYRQQPGQSLTLIATANQGSEATYESGFVIDKFPISRPNLTFSTLTVSNMSPEDSSIYLCSAAGGVNYGYTFGSGTRLTVV.

The chain is built from TRBV6-2 or TRBV6-3 and TRBJ2-5; TCRdb's assignment of TRBD2 cannot be checked, as there is no DNA. Germline V gives CDR1 MNHEY, CDR2 SVGEGT. The CDR3 is 15 amino acids. CDR3 amino acids: CASRPHLLAGESQYF.

This chain links TRBV12-3 or TRBV12-4 with TRBJ1-2; there is no DNA to check the TCRdb D call of TRBD1. The CDR3 runs to 14 residues. CDR3 amino acids: CASSFSGSAGGYTF.

The CDR3 spells CASTAGVGNEQFF. The rearrangement joins TRBV27 to TRBJ2-1; with no DNA, the TCRdb D assignment of TRBD1 cannot be verified. Germline V CDR1 and CDR2: MNHEY, SMNVEV (reference sequence). The CDR3 extends over 13 amino acids.